This paragraph reports one T cell receptor (beta chain). This clone was seen a few times. Its cognate antigen has yet to be identified. No base qualities exist here, and no much larger clone lies one base off it. The sample originates from a study of CD4 T cells in lung cancer (dated by TCRdb to the late 2010s). Regarding the study in general: To find responses to candidate mutation-encoded neoepitopes, the study screened blood T cells from NSCLC patients and isolated neoantigen-specific CD4+ T-cell clones and TCRs. The patients who underwent resection had lung adenocarcinoma or squamous cell carcinoma, were aged 60 to 69 when blood was donated, and were mostly former smokers. TCRB deep sequencing tracked the frequency of neoantigen-specific clonotypes in tumor resections, non-adjacent lung and cultured T-cell products. Before blood donation, patients had received treatments including platinum chemotherapy, and some received nivolumab or pembrolizumab. Tumor and non-adjacent lung tissue came from several patients undergoing curative-intent resections for stage I-III non-small cell lung cancer. Study-wide findings and limitations: Some responses derived from blood might reflect in vitro priming of naive T cells or cross-reactivity instead of memory responses to the cancer.

Non-adjacent lung tissue was taken as far as possible from the malignant lesion, at least 3 cm away, from the same resection. Library preparation used the immunoSEQ multiplex PCR assay. Qiagen DNeasy or QIAamp micro DNA kits were used to isolate DNA, and the Adaptive Biotechnology human TCRB sequencing kit was used to sequence TCRB. Sequencing of TCRB libraries was performed on an Illumina MiSeq. The authors processed their data as follows. TCRB sequence data were analyzed using the kit provider's software, and tumor enrichment of clonotype templates was assessed with Fisher's exact test. Drawn from immuneACCESS, this table holds only the in-frame rearrangements with V and J called that TCRdb kept. Clones are partly lost; checked studies trace under half to an unresolved V gene and leave the rest unexplained. That table furnishes V, J and clone size, whereas the DNA furnished D and trimming. The table for this sample lists about 10,000 clones; around 66% of them were counted only once. The ten largest clones capture 15% of the sample.

CDR1 SGDLS and CDR2 YYNGEE were looked up in the germline V gene. Inclusive of the bounding cysteine and phenylalanine, the CDR3 is 14 residues long. The CDR3 DNA has 42 bases and is translated from base 1. For this chain, trimming is 5 bases at the V end and 6 bases at the J end, and the number of junction bases without a gene match is 6. Specimen: normal lung tissue taken away from the tumor. The rearranged segments are TRBV9 and TRBJ2-7; 12 junctional bases match TRBD2. The clonotype originates from a man in his fifties or sixties with non-small cell lung cancer. CDR3 protein: CASSPGLAGTEQYF. The DNA is TGTGCCAGCAGTCCCGGACTAGCGGGAACCGAGCAGTACTTC.